The 2 T cell receptor beta chains listed next were all sequenced from one sample in a study of shared clonotypes between healthy human individuals. Sequencing was performed with immunoSEQ multiplex PCR; in TCRdb, only in-frame clones are kept and a portion is missing. The sample has under 1,100,000 clones; about 84% are singletons. Sequences were obtained from memory CD4+ T cells from PBMCs. This sample's subset: CD45RA-negative fraction. The receptors come from a man aged 18 to 35 in good health. Some clones in this sample may be carry-over from other donors' samples.

In its sample, this clone was seen many times. The chain combines TRBV9 with TRBJ1-2; D possibly corresponds to TRBD1 (5 bases). CDR3 length: 16 residues. CDR1 is SGDLS and CDR2 is YYNGEE in the germline V gene. Trimming left V 0 bases short and J 5 bases short, with 17 bases between. The CDR3 loop reads CASSVGGVQGQYGYTF. Written as DNA, the CDR3 is TGTGCCAGCAGCGTAGGAGGTGTGCAGGGCCAGTATGGCTACACCTTC. Drawing the rest from reference TRBV9 and TRBJ1-2, the complete variable domain is DSGVTQTPKHLITATGQRVTLRCSPRSGDLSVYWYQQSLDQGLQFLIQYYNGEERAKGNILERFSAQQFPDLHSELNLSSLELGDSALYFCASSVGGVQGQYGYTFGSGTRLTVV.

The chain recombines TRBV6-1 with TRBJ2-4; 8 bases are shared with TRBD1. The CDR3 runs 14 residues. Germline V CDR1 and CDR2: MNHNS, SASEGT. J was trimmed by 6 bases and V by 4 bases; bases with no gene match: 5. The CDR3 DNA follows: TGTGCCAGCAGTGCTGGACAGGGCGTAAACATTCAGTACTTC. Translation gives CASSAGQGVNIQYF.